Shown below are 31 T cell receptor beta chains from a single sample sequenced in a study of blood T cell repertoires in COVID-19. Generated by immunoSEQ multiplex PCR, the TCRdb table keeps only in-frame clones and is missing some. The profile covers over 200,000 clones, with about 86% appearing a single time and around 1.5% taken by the ten largest. The sequencing sample was made of peripheral blood. These receptors all stem from a man aged 18-30 years with active or convalescent COVID-19.

The chain employs TRBV27 and TRBJ1-4; 8 nucleotides agree with TRBD1. Germline V gene data show CDR1 as MNHEY and CDR2 as SMNVEV (reference sequence). The J segment lost 3 bases and the V segment lost 6 bases, leaving 18 bases of the junction unmatched. This CDR3 contains 19 residues. In nucleotides, the CDR3 is TGTGCCAGCAGCCCATTACTTGGACAGGGAAGGGGGGCTAATGAAAAACTGTTTTTT. Its translation: CASSPLLGQGRGANEKLFF.

The genes are TRBV10-1 and TRBJ2-1; D is perhaps TRBD1 (6 bases). The CDR3 sequence is 15 residues long. Trimming shortened V by 2 bases and J by 3 bases, and 11 bases separated the two germline ends. Germline V CDR1 and CDR2: WNHNN, SYGVQD (reference sequence). The CDR3 here is CASSERQVRYNEQFF. Here the CDR3 DNA reads TGCGCCAGCAGTGAGCGACAGGTCCGCTACAATGAGCAGTTCTTC.

V is TRBV30 and J is TRBJ2-1; 9 bases are shared with TRBD2. The ends lost 1 base at V and 8 bases at J; junction bases unmatched: 12. Germline CDR1 GTSNPN, CDR2 SVGIG (reference sequence). The CDR3 runs to 16 residues. CDR3 bases: TGTGCCTGGAGTGGTGTAGCGGGAGTAGGGGGGTATGAGCAGTTCTTC. It codes for CAWSGVAGVGGYEQFF.

V and J are TRBV19 and TRBJ2-2, with 7 bases matching TRBD1. The CDR3 loop spans 14 amino acids. From germline, CDR1 is LNHDA and CDR2 SQIVND (reference sequence). After removal of 3 bases from V and 5 bases from J, the junction contained 3 bases not matched to a gene. The CDR3 loop is CASSMTGITGELFF. The CDR3, as DNA: TGTGCCAGTAGTATGACAGGGATTACCGGGGAGCTGTTTTTT.

The J gene is TRBJ1-6, the V gene TRBV28; no reliable D call. Germline loops: CDR1 MDHEN, CDR2 SYDVKM. The CDR3 runs to 16 residues. Trimming shortened V by 3 bases and J by 13 bases, and 22 bases separated the two germline ends. The CDR3 DNA reads TGTGCCAGCAGTTTCACCAGGAACACACAAATTCACCCCCTCCACTTT. This sequence encodes CASSFTRNTQIHPLHF.

This clone appeared once. The genes are TRBV6-4 and TRBJ1-2; TRBD1 might be the D (5 bases). CDR1 MRHNA and CDR2 SNTAGT come from the germline V gene. The CDR3 loop spans 16 amino acids. V gave up 7 bases and J gave up 6 bases, with 24 bases separating them. For the CDR3, the DNA is TGTGCCAGCACCCCTCGGGCCAGGGTTGATTTGAATGGCTACACCTTC. Translating it yields CASTPRARVDLNGYTF.

The chain links TRBV10-3 to TRBJ1-2; D uncertain. V lost 3 bases, J lost 0 bases, and 11 bases lay in between. There are 15 residues in the CDR3. Germline lookup yields CDR1 ENHRY and CDR2 SYGVKD. The CDR3 DNA sequence: TGTGCCATCAGTGATCCCGGCGGCACTAACTATGGCTACACCTTC. It codes for CAISDPGGTNYGYTF.

This clone was found a few times. The gene calls are TRBV25-1 and TRBJ2-2, with D unresolved. The CDR3 runs to 18 residues. V shed 1 base and J shed 7 bases, with 22 bases lying between them. Germline V gives CDR1 MGHDK, CDR2 SYGVNS. The chain's CDR3 is CASSELRSQFGFSGELFF. The CDR3 nucleotides are TGTGCCAGCAGTGAATTACGATCCCAATTTGGTTTTAGCGGGGAGCTGTTTTTT.

The chain joins TRBV18 to TRBJ1-3, with 7 bases identical to TRBD1. The CDR3 has 16 amino acids. The ends lost 1 base at V and 4 bases at J; junction bases unmatched: 7. Germline loops: CDR1 KGHSH, CDR2 LQKENI. CDR3 sequence reads: CASSPLGQSPGNTIYF. CDR3 DNA sequence: TGTGCCAGCTCACCACTGGGACAGTCTCCAGGAAACACCATATATTTT.

This clone was seen more than once but under ten times. The chain joins TRBV28 to TRBJ1-2, with unresolved D. Germline V gives CDR1 MDHEN, CDR2 SYDVKM. This CDR3 region has 14 residues. Trimming removed 2 bases from V and 3 bases from J, with 10 bases in between. In nucleotides, the CDR3 is TGTGCCAGCAGTTTAGTTGGGCAGCACTATGGCTACACCTTC. Translation gives CASSLVGQHYGYTF.

This clone was observed a single time. Other DNA sequences within the sample encode an identical CDR3. The CDR3 sequence: CASSLRGETQYF. For the CDR3, the DNA is TGTGCCAGCAGCTTGCGGGGGGAGACCCAGTACTTC. The rearrangement links TRBV5-4 to TRBJ2-5; maybe TRBD2 (6 bases). V lost 1 base and J 5 bases, leaving 6 bases between the germline ends. CDR3 length: 12 amino acids. Germline V CDR1 and CDR2: SGHNT, YYREEE (reference sequence).

The chain links TRBV3-1 (or the pseudogene TRBV3-2) to TRBJ1-5, with 9 bases that match TRBD1. CDR3 length: 13 amino acids. V dropped 5 bases and J dropped 13; count of bases not matched to a gene: 9. Germline values: CDR1 LGHDT, CDR2 YNNKEL (reference sequence). In DNA form, the CDR3 reads TGTGCCAGCAGCTCGACAAAACAGGGGGCTCAGCATTTT. As protein: CASSSTKQGAQHF.

The rearrangement uses TRBV19 and TRBJ2-1; 7 bases line up with TRBD2. Germline V lookup: CDR1 LNHDA, CDR2 SQIVND (reference sequence). This CDR3 has 14 residues. Losses at the gene ends were 1 base for V and 7 bases for J; bases not matched to a gene: 4. The CDR3 bases are TGTGCCAGTAGTATAGTGAATAGCGGGAATGAGCAGTTCTTC. This sequence encodes CASSIVNSGNEQFF.

The chain carries TRBV2 and TRBJ2-2; the D gene is possibly TRBD2 (6 bases). V lost 7 bases, J lost 3 bases, and 12 bases lay in between. Germline V CDR1 and CDR2: SNHLY, FYNNEI. The CDR3 contains 14 residues. The CDR3 sequence: CASKSASDTGELFF. The CDR3 nucleotides read TGTGCCAGCAAGAGCGCTAGCGACACCGGGGAGCTGTTTTTT.

This clone has ten or more counts. Different DNA sequences within this sample yield the same CDR3. The genes are TRBV6-1 and TRBJ1-1; the D is unclear. Germline values: CDR1 MNHNS, CDR2 SASEGT. The CDR3 has 14 amino acids. Trimming shortened V by 2 bases and J by 2 bases, and 9 bases separated the two germline ends. This chain's CDR3 is CASSELRGNTEAFF. The DNA for the CDR3 is TGTGCCAGCAGTGAACTCCGGGGTAACACTGAAGCTTTCTTT.

This clone was seen only a few times. V gene TRBV18 combines with J gene TRBJ1-1; TRBD1 might be the D (5 bases). This CDR3 has 13 residues. CDR1 and CDR2 from the germline V gene are KGHSH and LQKENI. V was shortened by 1 base and J by 5 bases, with 8 bases between the two germline ends. CDR3 residues: CASSPQGETEAFF. CDR3 DNA: TGTGCCAGCTCACCACAAGGGGAAACTGAAGCTTTCTTT.

This clone was detected only a few times. This same CDR3 is encoded by further DNA sequences in the sample. CDR3 nucleotide sequence: TGTGCCAGCAGCCTAACAGGGGGCGAGGGCTACACCTTC. Its translation: CASSLTGGEGYTF. V and J are TRBV6-5 and TRBJ1-2; 9 nucleotides agree with TRBD1. Germline CDR1 MNHEY, CDR2 SVGAGI. With V trimmed by 6 bases and J by 8 bases, 7 bases remained unmatched. The CDR3 is 13 amino acids.

The genes are TRBV6-2 or TRBV6-3 and TRBJ1-5, with a possible D match to TRBD1 (6 bases). Germline CDR1 MNHEY, CDR2 SVGEGT. The V gene lost 4 bases and the J gene lost 1 base, with 11 bases spanning the gap. The CDR3 extends over 15 amino acids. CDR3 region: CASSSTGLSNQPQHF. The CDR3 nucleotides read TGTGCCAGCAGTTCCACAGGGTTGAGCAATCAGCCCCAGCATTTT.

The J gene is TRBJ1-5, the V gene TRBV30; D is perhaps TRBD1 (5 bases). The CDR3 has 16 amino acids. V was shortened by 2 bases and J by 0 bases, with 14 bases between the two germline ends. Germline values: CDR1 GTSNPN, CDR2 SVGIG (reference sequence). The CDR3 coding sequence is TGTGCCTGGAGTTCCGGGGGACCGTATAGCAATCAGCCCCAGCATTTT. Its translation is CAWSSGGPYSNQPQHF.

The V call is TRBV7-8, the J call TRBJ2-7, with 7 bases matching TRBD2. This CDR3 region has 15 residues. V lost 2 bases to trimming and J lost 4 bases; unmatched junction nucleotides: 8. Germline CDR1 and CDR2: SGHVS and FQNEAQ. CDR3 DNA sequence: TGTGCCAGCAGCTTAATAGCTAGCGGATATTACGAGCAGTACTTC. Residues: CASSLIASGYYEQYF.

The chain carries TRBV28 and TRBJ1-3; 7 bases line up with TRBD1. This CDR3 is built from 17 residues. CDR1 is MDHEN and CDR2 is SYDVKM in the germline V gene. J gave up 4 bases and V 3 bases, and 12 bases lay outside the gene matches. The CDR3, as DNA: TGTGCCAGCAGTTTCCCTTCCGGGTTCAGGGGGGGAAACACCATATATTTT. Its protein product is CASSFPSGFRGGNTIYF.

This clone appeared a single time. The V gene is TRBV2, the J gene TRBJ2-7, with D perhaps matching TRBD1 (5 bases). The CDR3 is made up of 13 amino acids. V lost 8 bases and J lost 1, with 12 bases in between. The germline gives CDR1 SNHLY, CDR2 FYNNEI. Written as DNA, the CDR3 is TGTGCCAGCCGACAGCCGGTTTCCTACGAGCAGTACTTC. It translates to CASRQPVSYEQYF.

This sequence joins TRBV10-1 and TRBJ1-3; D ambiguous. The germline V and J ends were trimmed by 0 bases and 0 bases, with 6 bases remaining between them. CDR3 size: 15 residues. Germline V lookup: CDR1 WNHNN, CDR2 SYGVQD (reference sequence). For the CDR3, the DNA is TGCGCCAGCAGTGAGTCTGCCTACTCTGGAAACACCATATATTTT. It yields the protein CASSESAYSGNTIYF.

The chain has TRBV27 and TRBJ1-5, with 8 bases lining up with TRBD1. The CDR3 has 13 amino acids. V gave up 4 bases and J gave up 5 bases; unmatched junction bases: 1. The germline CDR1 and CDR2 sequences are MNHEY and SMNVEV (reference sequence). The CDR3 DNA is TGTGCCAGCAGTTGGGGACAGGATCAGCCCCAGCATTTT. Residues: CASSWGQDQPQHF.

The V and J genes are TRBV5-4 and TRBJ2-7, with TRBD1 as a possible D gene (6 bases). This CDR3 is built from 14 residues. The V end lost 3 bases, the J end lost 7 bases, and 17 bases lay between the germline ends. Germline loops: CDR1 SGHNT, CDR2 YYREEE (reference sequence). The CDR3 reads CASSYGAGVQEQYF. In DNA form, the CDR3 reads TGTGCCAGCAGCTATGGGGCAGGGGTTCAGGAGCAGTACTTC.

The chain has TRBV10-3 and TRBJ1-6; D may be TRBD1 (6 bases). The CDR3 runs to 14 residues. V lost 2 bases to trimming and J lost 10 bases, with 12 bases between them. The V gene's germline CDR1 is ENHRY and CDR2 SYGVKD. CDR3 protein: CAISEGGLGSPLHF. In DNA form, the CDR3 reads TGTGCCATCAGTGAGGGGGGCTTAGGATCACCCCTCCACTTT.

The rearrangement uses TRBV5-4 and TRBJ2-7; possible D gene TRBD2, 5 bases. CDR3 length: 14 residues. From germline, CDR1 is SGHNT and CDR2 YYREEE (reference sequence). The V and J ends lost 4 bases and 0 bases respectively, with 11 bases between them. Here the CDR3 DNA reads TGTGCCAGCAGCAGGGAGTCCCTCTCCTACGAGCAGTACTTC. Encoded protein: CASSRESLSYEQYF.

The V gene is TRBV10-1, the J gene TRBJ2-5, with 8 bases identical to TRBD2. From germline, CDR1 is WNHNN and CDR2 SYGVQD (reference sequence). The CDR3 covers 13 residues. Unmatched junction bases numbered 4, after V lost 3 bases and J lost 7 bases. The CDR3 region has the DNA TGCGCCAGCAGTGACGGACTAGCAGGGACCCAGTACTTC. Protein: CASSDGLAGTQYF.

The gene calls are TRBV30 and TRBJ2-1; D not resolved. Germline V lookup: CDR1 GTSNPN, CDR2 SVGIG (reference sequence). Between the trimmed V and J ends, which lost 3 bases and 0 bases, there was a span of 6 bases. CDR3 length equals 13 residues. The CDR3 sequence is CAWSGSSYNEQFF. In DNA form, the CDR3 reads TGTGCCTGGAGCGGTAGCTCCTACAATGAGCAGTTCTTC.

The V call is TRBV5-4, the J call TRBJ1-2; the match to TRBD1 covers 8 bases. The V gene end was trimmed by 4 bases and the J gene end by 0 bases; junction bases not matched to a gene: 8. Germline CDR1 and CDR2: SGHNT and YYREEE (reference sequence). CDR3 length: 16 residues. CDR3 residues: CASSRGQGRSNYGYTF. The CDR3 DNA sequence: TGTGCCAGCAGCCGAGGACAGGGTCGATCTAACTATGGCTACACCTTC.

The rearrangement uses TRBV29-1 and TRBJ1-1; 7 bases are a match to TRBD1. Germline values: CDR1 SQVTM, CDR2 ANQGSEA. This CDR3 comprises 12 residues. Losses at the gene ends were 7 bases for V and 1 base for J; bases not matched to a gene: 3. In DNA, the CDR3 is TGCAGCGCACGGACAGGGAACACTGAAGCTTTCTTT. It is translated as CSARTGNTEAFF.